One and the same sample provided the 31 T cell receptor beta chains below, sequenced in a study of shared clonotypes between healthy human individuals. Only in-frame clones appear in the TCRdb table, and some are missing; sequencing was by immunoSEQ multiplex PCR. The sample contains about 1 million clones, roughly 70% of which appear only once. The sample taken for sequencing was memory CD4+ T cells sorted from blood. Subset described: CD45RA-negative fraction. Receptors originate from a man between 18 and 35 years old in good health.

CDR3 DNA: TGTGCCAGCAGCCAAAGTCTAACCCGGACTAGCGGCACAGATACGCAGTATTTT. It encodes CASSQSLTRTSGTDTQYF. V and J are TRBV5-4 and TRBJ2-3; 9 positions match TRBD2. CDR1 SGHNT and CDR2 YYREEE come from the germline V gene (reference sequence). The CDR3 loop spans 18 amino acids. Trimming at V came to 4 bases and at J to 1 base, leaving 13 bases not matched to a gene.

The CDR3 coding sequence is TGTGCCAGCAGCTTGGACGAGAGGGAGACCCAGTACTTC. Translating gives CASSLDERETQYF. The J gene is TRBJ2-5, the V gene TRBV7-9; D not resolved. The CDR3 covers 13 residues. The ends were cut back, 3 bases at V and 5 bases at J, with 10 bases in the middle. Germline CDR1 is SEHNR and CDR2 is FQNEAQ (reference sequence).

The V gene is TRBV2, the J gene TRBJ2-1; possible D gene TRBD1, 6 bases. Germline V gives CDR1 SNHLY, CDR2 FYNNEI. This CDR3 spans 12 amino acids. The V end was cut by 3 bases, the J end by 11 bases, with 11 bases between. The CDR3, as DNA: TGTGCCAGCAGTGATTCTGGGACAAAGCAGTTCTTC. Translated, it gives CASSDSGTKQFF.

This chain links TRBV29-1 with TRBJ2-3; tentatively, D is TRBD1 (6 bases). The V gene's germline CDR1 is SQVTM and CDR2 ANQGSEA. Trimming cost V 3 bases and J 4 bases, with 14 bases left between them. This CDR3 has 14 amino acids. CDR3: CSVDLGASADTQYF. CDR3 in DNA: TGCAGCGTTGATCTGGGGGCCTCCGCAGATACGCAGTATTTT.

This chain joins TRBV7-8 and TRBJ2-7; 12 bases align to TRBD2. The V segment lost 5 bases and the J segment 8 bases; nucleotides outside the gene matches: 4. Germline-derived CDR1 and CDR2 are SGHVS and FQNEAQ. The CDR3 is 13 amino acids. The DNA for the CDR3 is TGTGCCAGCAGCGGGGGACTAGCGGGCAAGCAGTACTTC. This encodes CASSGGLAGKQYF. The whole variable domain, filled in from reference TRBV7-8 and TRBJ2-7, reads GAGVSQSPRYKVAKRGQDVALRCDPISGHVSLFWYQQALGQGPEFLTYFQNEAQLDKSGLPSDRFFAERPEGSVSTLKIQRTQQEDSAVYLCASSGGLAGKQYFGPGTRLTVT.

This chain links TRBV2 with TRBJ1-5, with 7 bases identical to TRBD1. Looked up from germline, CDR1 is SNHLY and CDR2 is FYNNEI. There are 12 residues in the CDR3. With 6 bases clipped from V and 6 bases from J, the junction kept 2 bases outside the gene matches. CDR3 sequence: CASSDRVQPQHF. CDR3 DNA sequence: TGTGCCAGCAGCGACAGGGTTCAGCCCCAGCATTTT.

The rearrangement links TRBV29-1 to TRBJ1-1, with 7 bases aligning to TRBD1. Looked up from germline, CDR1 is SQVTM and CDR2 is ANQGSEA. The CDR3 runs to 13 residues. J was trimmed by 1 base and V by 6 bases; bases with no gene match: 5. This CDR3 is CSVLTGTNTEAFF. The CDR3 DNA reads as TGCAGCGTCTTGACAGGGACGAACACTGAAGCTTTCTTT.

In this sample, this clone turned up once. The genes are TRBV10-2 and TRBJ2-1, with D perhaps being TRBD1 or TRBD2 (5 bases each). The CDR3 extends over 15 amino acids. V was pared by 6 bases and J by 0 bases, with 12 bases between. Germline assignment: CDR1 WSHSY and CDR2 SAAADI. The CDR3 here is CASSTGTGSYNEQFF. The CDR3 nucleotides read TGCGCCAGCAGCACCGGGACGGGCTCCTACAATGAGCAGTTCTTC.

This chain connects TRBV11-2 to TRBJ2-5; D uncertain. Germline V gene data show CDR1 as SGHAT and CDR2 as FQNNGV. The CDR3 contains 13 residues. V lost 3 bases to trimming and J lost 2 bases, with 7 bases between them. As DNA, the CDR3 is TGTGCCAGCAGCTTTTTACCTCAAGAGACCCAGTACTTC. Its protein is CASSFLPQETQYF.

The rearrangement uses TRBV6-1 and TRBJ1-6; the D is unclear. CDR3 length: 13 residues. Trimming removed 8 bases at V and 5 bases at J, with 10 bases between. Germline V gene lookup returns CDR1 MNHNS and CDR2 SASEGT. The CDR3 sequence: CASRRENNSPLHF. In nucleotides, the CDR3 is TGTGCCAGCCGGAGGGAGAATAATTCACCCCTCCACTTT.

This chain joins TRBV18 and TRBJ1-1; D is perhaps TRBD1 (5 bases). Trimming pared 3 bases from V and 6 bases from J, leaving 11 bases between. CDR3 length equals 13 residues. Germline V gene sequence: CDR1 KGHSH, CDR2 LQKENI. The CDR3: CASSPQGRAEAFF. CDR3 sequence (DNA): TGTGCCAGCTCACCCCAGGGTAGGGCTGAAGCTTTCTTT.

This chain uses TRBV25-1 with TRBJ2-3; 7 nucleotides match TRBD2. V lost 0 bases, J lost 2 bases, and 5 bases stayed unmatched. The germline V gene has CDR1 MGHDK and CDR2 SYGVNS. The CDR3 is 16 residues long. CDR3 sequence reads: CASSEYASGATDTQYF. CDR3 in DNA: TGTGCCAGCAGTGAATATGCTAGCGGCGCCACAGATACGCAGTATTTT.

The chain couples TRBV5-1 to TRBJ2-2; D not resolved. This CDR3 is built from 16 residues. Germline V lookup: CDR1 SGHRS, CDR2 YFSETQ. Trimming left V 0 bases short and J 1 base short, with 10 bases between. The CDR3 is CASSLGGIGNTGELFF. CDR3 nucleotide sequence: TGCGCCAGCAGCTTGGGAGGAATAGGGAACACCGGGGAGCTGTTTTTT. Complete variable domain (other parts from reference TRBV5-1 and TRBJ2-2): KAGVTQTPRYLIKTRGQQVTLSCSPISGHRSVSWYQQTPGQGLQFLFEYFSETQRNKGNFPGRFSGRQFSNSRSEMNVSTLELGDSALYLCASSLGGIGNTGELFFGEGSRLTVL.

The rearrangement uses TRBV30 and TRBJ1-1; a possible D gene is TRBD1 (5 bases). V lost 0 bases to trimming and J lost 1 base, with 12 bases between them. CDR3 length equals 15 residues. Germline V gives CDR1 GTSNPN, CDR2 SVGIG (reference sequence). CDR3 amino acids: CAWSVKFGQNTEAFF. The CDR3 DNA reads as TGTGCCTGGAGTGTAAAGTTTGGACAGAACACTGAAGCTTTCTTT.

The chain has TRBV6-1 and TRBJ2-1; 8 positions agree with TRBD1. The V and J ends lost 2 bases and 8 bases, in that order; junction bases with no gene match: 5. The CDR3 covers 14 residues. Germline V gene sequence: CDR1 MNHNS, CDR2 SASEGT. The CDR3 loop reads CASSELAGGDEQFF. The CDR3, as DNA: TGTGCCAGCAGTGAATTGGCAGGGGGCGATGAGCAGTTCTTC.

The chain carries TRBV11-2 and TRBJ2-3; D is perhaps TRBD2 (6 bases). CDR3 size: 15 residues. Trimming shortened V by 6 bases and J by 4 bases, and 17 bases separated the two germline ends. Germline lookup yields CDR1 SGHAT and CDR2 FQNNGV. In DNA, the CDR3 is TGTGCCAGCAGGGCGGGACTCACGATCGCAGATACGCAGTATTTT. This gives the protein CASRAGLTIADTQYF.

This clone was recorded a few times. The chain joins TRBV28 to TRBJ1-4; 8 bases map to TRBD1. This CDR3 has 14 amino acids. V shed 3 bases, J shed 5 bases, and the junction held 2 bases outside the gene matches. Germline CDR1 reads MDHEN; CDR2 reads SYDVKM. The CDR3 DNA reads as TGTGCCAGCAGTTTGGGGACAGGAAATGAAAAACTGTTTTTT. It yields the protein CASSLGTGNEKLFF. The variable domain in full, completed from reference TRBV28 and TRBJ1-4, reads DVKVTQSSRYLVKRTGEKVFLECVQDMDHENMFWYRQDPGLGLRLIYFSYDVKMKEKGDIPEGYSVSREKKERFSLILESASTNQTSMYLCASSLGTGNEKLFFGSGTQLSVL.

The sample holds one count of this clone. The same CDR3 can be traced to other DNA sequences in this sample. CDR3 DNA: TGTGCCAGCAGGGGACAGGGGAGAACTGAAGCTTTCTTT. Translation gives CASRGQGRTEAFF. The V call is TRBV2, the J call TRBJ1-1; 10 nucleotides line up with TRBD1. Germline trimming cut 6 bases from V and 5 bases from J; bases unmatched to any gene: 3. The CDR3 sequence is 13 residues long. CDR1 is SNHLY, CDR2 FYNNEI, per germline.

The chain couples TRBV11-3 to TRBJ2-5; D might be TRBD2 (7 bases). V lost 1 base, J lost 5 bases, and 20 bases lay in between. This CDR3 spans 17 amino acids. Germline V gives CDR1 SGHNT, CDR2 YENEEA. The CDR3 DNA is TGTGCCAGCAGCTTAGGCGGCGGGGGCCGAGGGGGGGAGACCCAGTACTTC. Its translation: CASSLGGGGRGGETQYF.

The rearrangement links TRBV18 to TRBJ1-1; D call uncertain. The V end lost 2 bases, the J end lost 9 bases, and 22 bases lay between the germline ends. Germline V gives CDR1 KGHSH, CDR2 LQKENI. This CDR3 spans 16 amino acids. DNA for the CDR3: TGTGCCAGCTCACCAGGAAGATTTGGGGAAGCGGGGAAAGCTTTCTTT. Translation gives CASSPGRFGEAGKAFF.

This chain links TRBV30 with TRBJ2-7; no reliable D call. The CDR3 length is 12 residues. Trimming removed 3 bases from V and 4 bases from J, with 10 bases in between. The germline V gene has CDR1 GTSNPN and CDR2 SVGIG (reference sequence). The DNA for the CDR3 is TGTGCCTGGAGGGAAAATACTTACGAGCAGTACTTC. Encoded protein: CAWRENTYEQYF.

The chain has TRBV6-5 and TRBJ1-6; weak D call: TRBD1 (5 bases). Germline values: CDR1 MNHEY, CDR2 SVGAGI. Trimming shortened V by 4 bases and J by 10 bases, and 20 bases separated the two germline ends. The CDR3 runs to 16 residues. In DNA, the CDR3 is TGTGCCAGCAGTTCCCTCAACCCGACAGTTGGGTCACCCCTCCACTTT. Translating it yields CASSSLNPTVGSPLHF.

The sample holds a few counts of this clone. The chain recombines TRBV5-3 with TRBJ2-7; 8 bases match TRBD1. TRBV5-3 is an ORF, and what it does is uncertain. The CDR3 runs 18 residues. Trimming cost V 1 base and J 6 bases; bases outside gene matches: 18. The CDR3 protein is CARSLIKSEDREVREQYF. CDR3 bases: TGTGCCAGAAGCTTGATTAAGTCAGAGGACAGGGAGGTCCGCGAGCAGTACTTC.

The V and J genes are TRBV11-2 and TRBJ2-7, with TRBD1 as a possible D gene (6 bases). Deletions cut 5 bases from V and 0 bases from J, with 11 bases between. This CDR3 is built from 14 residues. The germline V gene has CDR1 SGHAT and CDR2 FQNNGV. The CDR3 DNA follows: TGTGCCAGCAGCCGGGACACCTTCTCCTACGAGCAGTACTTC. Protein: CASSRDTFSYEQYF.

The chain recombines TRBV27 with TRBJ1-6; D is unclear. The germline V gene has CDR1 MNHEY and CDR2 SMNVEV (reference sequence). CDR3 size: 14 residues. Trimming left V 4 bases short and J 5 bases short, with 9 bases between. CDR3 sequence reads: CASSSRTDNSPLHF. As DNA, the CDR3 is TGTGCCAGCAGTTCCCGGACGGATAATTCACCCCTCCACTTT.

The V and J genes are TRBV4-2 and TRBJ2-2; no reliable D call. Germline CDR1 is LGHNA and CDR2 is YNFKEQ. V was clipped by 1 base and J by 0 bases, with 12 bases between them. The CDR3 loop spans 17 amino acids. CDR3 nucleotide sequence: TGTGCCAGCAGCCAAGGGGATAACTTCGCGAACACCGGGGAGCTGTTTTTT. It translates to CASSQGDNFANTGELFF.

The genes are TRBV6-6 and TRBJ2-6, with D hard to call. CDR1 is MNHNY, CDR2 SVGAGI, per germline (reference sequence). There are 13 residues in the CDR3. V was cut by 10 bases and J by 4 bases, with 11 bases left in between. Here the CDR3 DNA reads TGTGCCACCGCGTATACCGGGGCCAACGTCCTGACTTTC. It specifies CATAYTGANVLTF.

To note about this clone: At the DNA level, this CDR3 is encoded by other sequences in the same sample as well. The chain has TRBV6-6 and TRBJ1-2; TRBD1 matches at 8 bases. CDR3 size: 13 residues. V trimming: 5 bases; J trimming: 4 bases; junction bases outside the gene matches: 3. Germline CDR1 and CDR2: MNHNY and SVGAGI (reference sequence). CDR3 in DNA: TGTGCCAGCAGTGGACAGGGCACCTATGGCTACACCTTC. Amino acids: CASSGQGTYGYTF.

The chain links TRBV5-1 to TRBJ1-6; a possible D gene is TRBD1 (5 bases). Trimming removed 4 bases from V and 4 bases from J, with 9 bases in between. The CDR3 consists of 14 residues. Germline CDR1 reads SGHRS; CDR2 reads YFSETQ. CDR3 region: CASSPGGYNSPLHF. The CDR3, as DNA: TGCGCCAGCAGCCCGGGGGGGTATAATTCACCCCTCCACTTT.

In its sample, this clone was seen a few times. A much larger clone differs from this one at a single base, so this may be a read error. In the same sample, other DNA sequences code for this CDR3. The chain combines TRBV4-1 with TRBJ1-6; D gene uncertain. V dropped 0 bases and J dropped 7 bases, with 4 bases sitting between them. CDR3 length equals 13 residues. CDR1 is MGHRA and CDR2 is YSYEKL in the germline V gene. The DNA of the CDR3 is TGCGCCAGCAGCCAAGACCCGAATTCACCCCTCCACTTT. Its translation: CASSQDPNSPLHF.

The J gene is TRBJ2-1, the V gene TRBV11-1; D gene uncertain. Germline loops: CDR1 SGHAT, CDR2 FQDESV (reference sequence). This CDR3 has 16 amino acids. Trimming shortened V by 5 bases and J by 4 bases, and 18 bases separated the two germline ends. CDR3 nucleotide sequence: TGTGCCAGCAGCCCTCCTCGAAGAACCACGTACAATGAGCAGTTCTTC. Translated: CASSPPRRTTYNEQFF. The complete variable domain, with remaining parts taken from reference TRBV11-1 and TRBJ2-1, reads EAEVAQSPRYKITEKSQAVAFWCDPISGHATLYWYRQILGQGPELLVQFQDESVVDDSQLPKDRFSAERLKGVDSTLKIQPAELGDSAMYLCASSPPRRTTYNEQFFGPGTRLTVL.